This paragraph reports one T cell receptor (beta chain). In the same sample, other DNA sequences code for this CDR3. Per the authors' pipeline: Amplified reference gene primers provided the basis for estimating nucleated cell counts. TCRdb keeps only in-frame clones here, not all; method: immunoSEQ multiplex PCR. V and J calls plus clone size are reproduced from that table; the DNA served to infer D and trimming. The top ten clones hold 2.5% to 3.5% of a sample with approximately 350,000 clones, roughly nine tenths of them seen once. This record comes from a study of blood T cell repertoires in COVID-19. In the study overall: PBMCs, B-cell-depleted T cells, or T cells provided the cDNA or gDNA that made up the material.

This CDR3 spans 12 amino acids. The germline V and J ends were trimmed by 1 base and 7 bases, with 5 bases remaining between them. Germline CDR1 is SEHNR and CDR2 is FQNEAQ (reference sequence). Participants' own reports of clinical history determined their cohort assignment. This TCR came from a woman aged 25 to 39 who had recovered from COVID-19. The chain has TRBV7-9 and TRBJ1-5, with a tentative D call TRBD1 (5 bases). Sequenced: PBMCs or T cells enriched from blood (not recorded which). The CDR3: CASSLGGQPQHF. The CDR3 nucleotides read TGTGCCAGCAGCTTAGGGGGCCAGCCCCAGCATTTT.